This is a list of T cell receptor beta chains from one sample in a study of OX40 agonist ivuxolimab in advanced cancers. Some clones are missing from TCRdb's copy, which holds only in-frame ones; the method was immunoSEQ multiplex PCR. The table has some 85,000 clones, 88% seen once. Specimen: CD4+ or CD8+ T cells sorted from blood, collected in a trial of the OX40 agonist ivuxolimab. Source of these receptors: an adult with an advanced solid tumor such as melanoma, head and neck, liver or kidney cancer. CDR3s include the opening cysteine and the closing phenylalanine or tryptophan. Each record gives: V gene, clone size, D gene, J gene, CDR3 protein, CDR3 DNA. D genes are given only for firm matches. Size values are once, few and many counts, or a class for expanded clones, and some rows have none.

V gene: TRBV7-2
clone size: -
D gene: -
J gene: TRBJ2-3
CDR3 protein: CASSLQQGRSDTQYF
CDR3 DNA: TGTGCCAGCAGCTTACAGCAGGGGAGGTCAGATACGCAGTATTTT

V gene: TRBV5-4
clone size: -
D gene: TRBD2
J gene: TRBJ2-7
CDR3 protein: CASSKGLAGMVEQYF
CDR3 DNA: TGTGCCAGCAGCAAAGGACTAGCGGGAATGGTCGAGCAGTACTTC

V gene: TRBV6-1
clone size: -
D gene: -
J gene: TRBJ1-1
CDR3 protein: CASSEMGAGNTEAFF
CDR3 DNA: TGTGCCAGCAGTGAAATGGGGGCCGGAAACACTGAAGCTTTCTTT

V gene: TRBV10-3
clone size: -
D gene: TRBD1
J gene: TRBJ1-1
CDR3 protein: CAISESRSGGTEAFF
CDR3 DNA: TGTGCCATCAGTGAGTCGAGATCAGGGGGCACTGAAGCTTTCTTT

V gene: TRBV6-1
clone size: -
D gene: -
J gene: TRBJ1-3
CDR3 protein: CASRVSDDTIYF
CDR3 DNA: TGTGCCAGCAGGGTCTCCGACGACACCATATATTTT

V gene: TRBV19
clone size: -
D gene: TRBD1
J gene: TRBJ1-3
CDR3 protein: CASMGQSSGNTIYF
CDR3 DNA: TGTGCCAGTATGGGACAGAGCTCTGGAAACACCATATATTTT

V gene: TRBV4-2
clone size: -
D gene: -
J gene: TRBJ2-1
CDR3 protein: CASSQEGGLYNEQFF
CDR3 DNA: TGTGCCAGCAGCCAAGAGGGAGGACTTTACAATGAGCAGTTCTTC

V gene: TRBV18
clone size: -
D gene: -
J gene: TRBJ2-7
CDR3 protein: CASQSGDEQYF
CDR3 DNA: TGTGCCAGCCAATCCGGGGACGAGCAGTACTTC

V gene: TRBV5-1
clone size: few
D gene: TRBD1
J gene: TRBJ2-3
CDR3 protein: CASSLALQGASTDTQYF
CDR3 DNA: TGCGCCAGCAGCTTGGCCCTACAGGGGGCCAGCACAGATACGCAGTATTTT

V gene: TRBV5-1
clone size: few
D gene: -
J gene: TRBJ1-2
CDR3 protein: CASSATSGFRGYTF
CDR3 DNA: TGCGCCAGCAGCGCGACATCAGGGTTTCGAGGCTACACCTTC

V gene: TRBV6-5
clone size: -
D gene: TRBD2
J gene: TRBJ2-2
CDR3 protein: CASRTSGRSTGELFF
CDR3 DNA: TGTGCCAGCAGGACAAGCGGGAGGTCGACCGGGGAGCTGTTTTTT

V gene: TRBV9
clone size: once
D gene: TRBD2
J gene: TRBJ2-5
CDR3 protein: CASSPRLAGAETQYF
CDR3 DNA: TGTGCCAGCAGCCCCAGACTAGCGGGAGCGGAGACCCAGTACTTC

V gene: TRBV30
clone size: -
D gene: -
J gene: TRBJ1-5
CDR3 protein: CAWKPDLHQPQHF
CDR3 DNA: TGTGCCTGGAAACCCGACCTCCATCAGCCCCAGCATTTT

V gene: TRBV29-1
clone size: few
D gene: -
J gene: TRBJ1-1
CDR3 protein: CSVLQGGDTEAFF
CDR3 DNA: TGCAGCGTTCTACAGGGAGGGGACACTGAAGCTTTCTTT

V gene: TRBV11-2
clone size: -
D gene: -
J gene: TRBJ1-1
CDR3 protein: CASSLEGVGITEAFF
CDR3 DNA: TGTGCCAGCAGCTTAGAAGGGGTAGGGATCACTGAAGCTTTCTTT

V gene: TRBV25-1
clone size: -
D gene: TRBD1
J gene: TRBJ2-1
CDR3 protein: CASSEGQGVLNEQFF
CDR3 DNA: TGTGCCAGCAGTGAAGGGCAGGGGGTCCTTAATGAGCAGTTCTTC

V gene: TRBV2
clone size: -
D gene: -
J gene: TRBJ1-1
CDR3 protein: CASRSGAAGNTEAFF
CDR3 DNA: TGTGCCAGCAGATCAGGGGCGGCGGGGAACACTGAAGCTTTCTTT

V gene: TRBV28
clone size: -
D gene: -
J gene: TRBJ1-1
CDR3 protein: CASNDGVMNTEAFF
CDR3 DNA: TGTGCCAGCAACGACGGAGTCATGAACACTGAAGCTTTCTTT

V gene: TRBV2
clone size: once
D gene: -
J gene: TRBJ2-1
CDR3 protein: CASSQREGFYNEQFF
CDR3 DNA: TGTGCCAGCAGCCAAAGAGAAGGGTTCTACAATGAGCAGTTCTTC

V gene: TRBV7-7
clone size: -
D gene: -
J gene: TRBJ2-1
CDR3 protein: CASSLSLSYNEQFF
CDR3 DNA: TGTGCCAGCAGCTTATCCCTCTCCTACAATGAGCAGTTCTTC

V gene: TRBV4-3
clone size: few
D gene: -
J gene: TRBJ2-1
CDR3 protein: CASSQGGGRGNEQFF
CDR3 DNA: TGCGCCAGCAGCCAAGGAGGGGGAAGGGGAAATGAGCAGTTCTTC

V gene: TRBV5-1
clone size: few
D gene: -
J gene: TRBJ2-5
CDR3 protein: CASSRDGGPYQETQYF
CDR3 DNA: TGCGCCAGCAGCCGGGACGGCGGGCCGTACCAAGAGACCCAGTACTTC

V gene: TRBV27
clone size: -
D gene: -
J gene: TRBJ1-1
CDR3 protein: CASSPGRVNTEAFF
CDR3 DNA: TGTGCCAGCAGTCCCGGGAGGGTGAACACTGAAGCTTTCTTT

V gene: TRBV6-1
clone size: -
D gene: -
J gene: TRBJ1-1
CDR3 protein: CASSAFLGTEAFF
CDR3 DNA: TGTGCCAGCAGCGCGTTTCTAGGCACTGAAGCTTTCTTT

V gene: TRBV2
clone size: -
D gene: TRBD1
J gene: TRBJ1-1
CDR3 protein: CASSRQGFMNTEAFF
CDR3 DNA: TGTGCCAGCAGTAGACAGGGCTTCATGAACACTGAAGCTTTCTTT

V gene: TRBV12-5
clone size: -
D gene: -
J gene: TRBJ1-1
CDR3 protein: CASGLGASTEAFF
CDR3 DNA: TGTGCTAGTGGACTAGGGGCTTCCACTGAAGCTTTCTTT

V gene: TRBV28
clone size: -
D gene: -
J gene: TRBJ1-1
CDR3 protein: CASSRLSTYTEAFF
CDR3 DNA: TGTGCCAGCAGTCGTCTCAGTACCTATACTGAAGCTTTCTTT

V gene: TRBV30
clone size: -
D gene: -
J gene: TRBJ1-1
CDR3 protein: CAWSGGETEAFF
CDR3 DNA: TGTGCCTGGAGTGGGGGGGAGACAGAAGCTTTCTTT

V gene: TRBV28
clone size: -
D gene: TRBD2
J gene: TRBJ2-4
CDR3 protein: CASSGAGGKDIQYF
CDR3 DNA: TGTGCCAGCAGTGGAGCGGGGGGGAAAGACATTCAGTACTTC

V gene: TRBV29-1
clone size: -
D gene: TRBD2
J gene: TRBJ2-1
CDR3 protein: CSVEGIWLAAPNEQFF
CDR3 DNA: TGCAGCGTTGAAGGCATCTGGCTAGCGGCACCCAATGAGCAGTTCTTC

V gene: TRBV14
clone size: -
D gene: -
J gene: TRBJ1-5
CDR3 protein: CASSQDSNQPQHF
CDR3 DNA: TGTGCCAGCAGCCAAGATAGCAATCAGCCCCAGCATTTT

V gene: TRBV11-2
clone size: -
D gene: -
J gene: TRBJ1-1
CDR3 protein: CASSFRGENTEAFF
CDR3 DNA: TGTGCCAGCAGCTTTAGGGGGGAAAACACTGAAGCTTTCTTT

V gene: TRBV7-2
clone size: -
D gene: TRBD2
J gene: TRBJ2-5
CDR3 protein: CASSPGLAGVGTQYF
CDR3 DNA: TGTGCCAGCAGCCCGGGACTAGCGGGAGTTGGGACCCAGTACTTC

V gene: TRBV5-1
clone size: -
D gene: -
J gene: TRBJ1-4
CDR3 protein: CASSDESEKLFF
CDR3 DNA: TGCGCCAGCAGCGATGAAAGCGAAAAACTGTTTTTT

V gene: TRBV18
clone size: once
D gene: -
J gene: TRBJ1-1
CDR3 protein: CASSPGVLNTEAFF
CDR3 DNA: TGTGCCAGCTCACCAGGAGTACTGAACACTGAAGCTTTCTTT

V gene: TRBV15
clone size: -
D gene: -
J gene: TRBJ1-3
CDR3 protein: CATSRDNSGNTIYF
CDR3 DNA: TGTGCCACCAGCAGAGACAATTCTGGAAACACCATATATTTT

V gene: TRBV6-5
clone size: -
D gene: -
J gene: TRBJ1-2
CDR3 protein: CASSVPGPYTF
CDR3 DNA: TGTGCCAGCAGTGTCCCCGGCCCGTACACCTTC

V gene: TRBV29-1
clone size: -
D gene: -
J gene: TRBJ1-2
CDR3 protein: CSVEWGGAHTF
CDR3 DNA: TGCAGCGTTGAATGGGGAGGGGCGCACACCTTC

V gene: TRBV12-5
clone size: -
D gene: TRBD1
J gene: TRBJ2-2
CDR3 protein: CASGLIVLPGQGLFF
CDR3 DNA: TGTGCTAGTGGTTTGATCGTCTTGCCGGGACAGGGGCTGTTTTTT

V gene: TRBV9
clone size: once
D gene: -
J gene: TRBJ1-5
CDR3 protein: CASSVGSGFNQPQHF
CDR3 DNA: TGTGCCAGCAGCGTAGGGTCAGGGTTCAATCAGCCCCAGCATTTT

V gene: TRBV2
clone size: -
D gene: TRBD1
J gene: TRBJ1-5
CDR3 protein: CASSQDRVGQHF
CDR3 DNA: TGTGCCAGCAGCCAGGACAGGGTGGGGCAGCATTTT

V gene: TRBV11-2
clone size: -
D gene: -
J gene: TRBJ2-5
CDR3 protein: CASSFPGETQYF
CDR3 DNA: TGTGCCAGCAGCTTCCCGGGCGAGACCCAGTACTTC

V gene: TRBV19
clone size: -
D gene: TRBD2
J gene: TRBJ2-1
CDR3 protein: CASMRGFSTSYNEQFF
CDR3 DNA: TGTGCCAGTATGCGGGGGTTTTCGACATCCTACAATGAGCAGTTCTTC

V gene: TRBV25-1
clone size: -
D gene: -
J gene: TRBJ1-3
CDR3 protein: CASSELKTGLTGNTIYF
CDR3 DNA: TGTGCCAGCAGTGAGCTCAAGACAGGTTTAACTGGAAACACCATATATTTT

V gene: TRBV6-1
clone size: -
D gene: -
J gene: TRBJ1-2
CDR3 protein: CASSEATARGDYGYTF
CDR3 DNA: TGTGCCAGCAGTGAGGCGACGGCCCGGGGGGACTATGGCTACACCTTC

V gene: TRBV27
clone size: -
D gene: -
J gene: TRBJ1-5
CDR3 protein: CASSTLRGGARQPQHF
CDR3 DNA: TGTGCCAGCAGTACTCTCCGGGGGGGGGCAAGACAGCCCCAGCATTTT

V gene: TRBV18
clone size: -
D gene: TRBD1
J gene: TRBJ2-5
CDR3 protein: CASSPYRGKETQYF
CDR3 DNA: TGTGCCAGCTCACCCTACAGGGGGAAAGAGACCCAGTACTTC

V gene: TRBV18
clone size: -
D gene: -
J gene: TRBJ1-1
CDR3 protein: CASSPDRENTEAFF
CDR3 DNA: TGTGCCAGCTCACCGGACCGGGAGAACACTGAAGCTTTCTTT

V gene: TRBV10-1
clone size: -
D gene: -
J gene: TRBJ2-7
CDR3 protein: CASSEGATAPYEQYF
CDR3 DNA: TGCGCCAGCAGTGAGGGTGCCACTGCACCCTACGAGCAGTACTTC

V gene: TRBV10-3
clone size: -
D gene: TRBD1
J gene: TRBJ1-2
CDR3 protein: CAISPGTGAPSNYGYTF
CDR3 DNA: TGTGCCATCAGTCCCGGGACAGGGGCCCCATCTAACTATGGCTACACCTTC

V gene: TRBV5-5
clone size: -
D gene: -
J gene: TRBJ2-1
CDR3 protein: CASSSTTGVSSYNEQFF
CDR3 DNA: TGTGCCAGCAGCTCCACCACAGGAGTTAGCTCCTACAATGAGCAGTTCTTC

V gene: TRBV5-1
clone size: -
D gene: TRBD2
J gene: TRBJ2-2
CDR3 protein: CASSRRGLAAGGPTGELFF
CDR3 DNA: TGCGCCAGCAGCCGGAGGGGACTAGCGGCCGGAGGGCCCACCGGGGAGCTGTTTTTT

V gene: TRBV6-1
clone size: once
D gene: -
J gene: TRBJ1-6
CDR3 protein: CASSGGNSPLHF
CDR3 DNA: TGTGCCAGCAGTGGCGGTAACTCACCCCTCCACTTT

V gene: TRBV4-3
clone size: -
D gene: TRBD1
J gene: TRBJ1-4
CDR3 protein: CASSRYSGTVNEKLFF
CDR3 DNA: TGCGCCAGCAGCCGCTATTCCGGGACAGTGAATGAAAAACTGTTTTTT

V gene: TRBV7-2
clone size: -
D gene: TRBD2
J gene: TRBJ2-5
CDR3 protein: CASSPGLAGQLETQYF
CDR3 DNA: TGTGCCAGCAGCCCCGGACTAGCGGGGCAATTAGAGACCCAGTACTTC

V gene: TRBV6-5
clone size: once
D gene: -
J gene: TRBJ1-2
CDR3 protein: CASRSQGWYGYTF
CDR3 DNA: TGTGCCAGCAGGTCACAGGGATGGTATGGCTACACCTTC

V gene: TRBV9
clone size: -
D gene: -
J gene: TRBJ2-3
CDR3 protein: CASSVAHGARTDTQYF
CDR3 DNA: TGTGCCAGCAGCGTAGCTCACGGGGCACGCACAGATACGCAGTATTTT

V gene: TRBV13
clone size: few
D gene: TRBD1
J gene: TRBJ2-5
CDR3 protein: CASSLAQGTAETQYF
CDR3 DNA: TGTGCCAGCAGCTTAGCACAGGGGACGGCAGAGACCCAGTACTTC